A selection of T cell receptor beta chains follows, all from one sample in a study of blood T cell repertoires in COVID-19. Using immunoSEQ multiplex PCR, the repertoire was profiled, and TCRdb retains in-frame clones only, with some absent. The profile shows about 380,000 clones, roughly four fifths of them singletons. The specimen was peripheral blood. Receptor source: a human donor with acute or convalescent COVID-19. The donor label of this sample is uncertain. The CDR3 runs from the conserved cysteine through the conserved F or W. Fields, in order: clone size, CDR3 length, D gene, J gene, V gene, CDR3 protein, CDR3 DNA. A D gene is named only where the DNA matches it firmly. Clone size, where shown, is once, few, many, or a class for clones that have expanded.

>NA|14|NA|TRBJ2-1|TRBV10-2
CASSENEQGDEQFF
TGCGCCAGCAGTGAGAACGAGCAGGGCGATGAGCAGTTCTTC
>NA|14|TRBD1|TRBJ1-3|TRBV5-5
CASSLGTGGNTIYF
TGTGCCAGCAGCTTGGGGACAGGGGGAAACACCATATATTTT
>NA|13|NA|TRBJ2-5|TRBV5-4
CASSDTGVETQYF
TGTGCCAGCAGCGATACGGGGGTAGAGACCCAGTACTTC
>once|13|NA|TRBJ1-1|TRBV7-2
CASSIQGNTEAFF
TGTGCCAGCAGCATACAGGGGAACACTGAAGCTTTCTTT
>NA|15|TRBD1|TRBJ1-6|TRBV28
CASSLPGTGWSPLHF
TGTGCCAGCAGTTTACCCGGGACAGGGTGGTCACCCCTCCACTTT
>medium-sized|15|TRBD1|TRBJ1-4|TRBV2
CASRQRQGLNEKLFF
TGTGCCAGCAGACAGAGACAGGGCCTTAATGAAAAACTGTTTTTT
>NA|16|NA|TRBJ1-4|TRBV18
CASSTTGYATNEKLFF
TGTGCCAGCTCAACGACGGGTTATGCAACTAATGAAAAACTGTTTTTT
>NA|18|TRBD1|TRBJ1-1|TRBV6-4
CASSAGTGKPTVNTEAFF
TGTGCCAGCAGTGCCGGGACAGGGAAACCAACAGTGAACACTGAAGCTTTCTTT
>NA|15|NA|TRBJ1-5|TRBV19
CASSIGGRGNQPQHF
TGTGCCAGTAGTATAGGTGGCCGGGGCAATCAGCCCCAGCATTTT
>once|15|NA|TRBJ1-1|TRBV7-9
CASSLGRDTGTEAFF
TGTGCCAGCAGCTTAGGACGGGACACAGGAACTGAAGCTTTCTTT
>once|15|NA|TRBJ1-5|TRBV7-8
CASSLVTGSNQPQHF
TGTGCCAGCAGCTTAGTGACGGGTAGCAATCAGCCCCAGCATTTT
>NA|15|NA|TRBJ2-1|TRBV28
CASSKQGAGLNEQFF
TGTGCCAGCAGTAAACAGGGTGCAGGTTTGAATGAGCAGTTCTTC
>NA|13|TRBD1|TRBJ1-3|TRBV29-1
CSVMTGSGNTIYF
TGCAGCGTCATGACAGGGTCTGGAAACACCATATATTTT
>NA|13|NA|TRBJ2-2|TRBV12-3/TRBV12-4
CASSLTSIGELFF
TGTGCCAGCAGTTTAACGTCTATTGGGGAGCTGTTTTTT
>NA|16|NA|TRBJ2-1|TRBV19
CASSMRTHGGANEQFF
TGTGCCAGTAGTATGAGGACCCATGGAGGGGCCAATGAGCAGTTCTTC
>once|15|NA|TRBJ1-1|TRBV18
CASSPLGAMNTEAFF
TGTGCCAGCTCACCTCTAGGGGCAATGAACACTGAAGCTTTCTTT
>NA|14|TRBD1|TRBJ2-7|TRBV18
CASSPGQGFYEQYF
TGTGCCAGCTCACCGGGACAGGGTTTCTACGAGCAGTACTTC
>NA|15|NA|TRBJ1-1|TRBV27
CASSLFQGLGTEAFF
TGTGCCAGCAGTTTATTCCAGGGGTTGGGCACTGAAGCTTTCTTT
>NA|12|NA|TRBJ2-7|TRBV5-6
CASSSRDYEQYF
TGTGCCAGCAGCTCTCGGGACTACGAGCAGTACTTC
>NA|15|NA|TRBJ1-2|TRBV2
CASSERLTRSYGYTF
TGTGCCAGCAGTGAGAGGTTGACTAGAAGCTATGGCTACACCTTC
>NA|14|TRBD1|TRBJ1-1|TRBV25-1
CASSDYRGWTEAFF
TGTGCCAGCAGTGACTACAGGGGCTGGACTGAAGCTTTCTTT
>NA|14|TRBD1|TRBJ2-7|TRBV7-6
CASSPGQGDYEQYF
TGTGCCAGCAGCCCAGGACAGGGGGACTACGAGCAGTACTTC
>once|12|NA|TRBJ2-7|TRBV2
CASSEVRNEQYF
TGTGCCAGCAGTGAAGTCAGAAACGAGCAGTACTTC
>NA|15|TRBD1|TRBJ1-4|TRBV5-1
CASSLGDRQREKLFF
TGCGCCAGCAGCTTGGGGGACAGACAGCGCGAAAAACTGTTTTTT
>NA|17|NA|TRBJ1-2|TRBV18
CASSPQRSLPDSYGYTF
TGTGCCAGCTCACCACAACGCTCCCTTCCGGACAGCTATGGCTACACCTTC
>NA|18|NA|TRBJ1-6|TRBV30
CAWSVRAGSGSYNSPLHF
TGTGCCTGGAGTGTTAGGGCAGGCAGCGGCTCCTATAATTCACCCCTCCACTTT
>NA|15|TRBD1|TRBJ1-2|TRBV7-9
CASSSTGVRDYGYTF
TGTGCCAGCAGCTCGACAGGGGTCAGGGACTATGGCTACACCTTC
>once|14|TRBD2|TRBJ2-1|TRBV18
CASSLAGVSGEQFF
TGTGCCAGCTCTTTAGCGGGAGTATCAGGGGAGCAGTTCTTC
>NA|16|NA|TRBJ2-1|TRBV18
CASSPLGLRAYNEQFF
TGTGCCAGCTCACCATTGGGACTCCGAGCCTACAATGAGCAGTTCTTC
>NA|16|NA|TRBJ2-1|TRBV11-2
CASSLRLEVAYNEQFF
TGTGCCAGCAGCCTGCGACTAGAAGTCGCCTACAATGAGCAGTTCTTC
>once|15|NA|TRBJ1-5|TRBV7-2
CASSLQGGSNQPQHF
TGTGCCAGCAGCTTACAAGGCGGTAGCAATCAGCCCCAGCATTTT
>NA|13|NA|TRBJ1-2|TRBV7-8
CASSLGATYGYTF
TGTGCCAGCAGCTTAGGGGCTACCTATGGCTACACCTTC
>NA|17|TRBD1|TRBJ1-5|TRBV11-3
CASSPGQGAFSNQPQHF
TGTGCCAGCAGCCCTGGACAGGGGGCTTTTAGCAATCAGCCCCAGCATTTT
>NA|16|NA|TRBJ1-5|TRBV5-5
CASSLGPQGSNQPQHF
TGTGCCAGCAGCTTGGGCCCCCAGGGAAGCAATCAGCCCCAGCATTTT
>NA|13|NA|TRBJ2-3|TRBV6-5
CASRPGTRDTQYF
TGTGCCAGCAGGCCCGGGACTCGGGATACGCAGTATTTT
>few|11|NA|TRBJ2-7|TRBV6-2/TRBV6-3
CASSSSGEQYF
NA
>NA|14|NA|TRBJ1-4|TRBV15
CATSRGQDNEKLFF
TGTGCCACCAGCAGAGGACAGGATAATGAAAAACTGTTTTTT
>NA|15|NA|TRBJ1-1|TRBV5-1
CASSPVGGQRTEAFF
TGCGCCAGCAGCCCTGTGGGGGGGCAGAGGACTGAAGCTTTCTTT
>NA|15|NA|TRBJ1-2|TRBV10-2
CASTQSPGANYGYTF
TGCGCCAGCACCCAGAGCCCAGGGGCTAACTATGGCTACACCTTC
>NA|15|NA|TRBJ1-2|TRBV6-4
CASSESIVTRYGYTF
TGTGCCAGCAGTGAATCCATAGTCACTCGCTATGGCTACACCTTC
>NA|16|TRBD2|TRBJ2-4|TRBV2
CASSARLAGRVSIQYF
TGTGCCAGCAGTGCCCGACTAGCGGGACGGGTTAGCATTCAGTACTTC
>few|15|TRBD1|TRBJ1-2|TRBV4-1
CASSQVGTGGYGYTF
TGCGCCAGCAGCCAAGTAGGGACAGGGGGTTATGGCTACACCTTC
>many|17|TRBD1|TRBJ1-1|TRBV28
CASSFSPRGRVHTEAFF
TGTGCCAGCAGTTTCTCTCCCAGGGGGCGCGTCCACACTGAAGCTTTCTTT
>NA|16|TRBD1|TRBJ1-2|TRBV7-9
CASSLGGTGANYGYTF
TGTGCCAGCAGCTTAGGCGGGACAGGGGCGAACTATGGCTACACCTTC
>NA|15|NA|TRBJ2-7|TRBV4-1
CASSQDPTVGREQYF
TGCGCCAGCAGCCAAGATCCCACAGTCGGTCGTGAGCAGTACTTC
>NA|11|NA|TRBJ1-1|TRBV6-5
CASIMNTEAFF
TGTGCCAGCATAATGAACACTGAAGCTTTCTTT
>NA|15|TRBD1|TRBJ2-5|TRBV15
CATSRGQGLQETQYF
TGTGCCACCAGCAGGGGACAGGGTTTACAAGAGACCCAGTACTTC
>NA|14|TRBD1|TRBJ1-6|TRBV18
CASSRGQESSPLHF
TGTGCCAGCTCACGAGGACAGGAAAGTTCACCCCTCCACTTT
>few|14|NA|TRBJ2-7|TRBV5-4
CASSLGGSGYEQYF
TGTGCCAGCAGCTTAGGAGGGAGCGGCTACGAGCAGTACTTC
>few|14|TRBD1|TRBJ1-2|TRBV7-9
CASSTGQGLDGYTF
TGTGCCAGCAGCACCGGACAGGGGCTAGATGGCTACACCTTC